This T cell receptor (beta chain) was profiled in a study of blood T cell repertoires in COVID-19 (dated by TCRdb to the early 2020s). General notes on the study: The collaborator samples originated in the United States, Italy and Spain and spanned the acute and convalescent phases of COVID-19. The material from the prospective study consisted of cDNA or gDNA derived from T cells, B-cell-depleted T cells, or PBMCs. Subjects who had been exposed to COVID-19, were actively infected with it, or had recovered from it provided the deeply sampled blood TCRbeta repertoires that made up the dataset. The repertoires were released in a freely available public database intended as a resource for research on the immune response to SARS-CoV-2. Samples came from the ongoing ImmuneRACE study (first 160 participants) plus 1,254 subjects from 6 global collaborators. Sample metadata almost always included a de-identified subject ID, COVID-19 status, age in years and sex. Where available, HLA class I and class II types were obtained from metadata supplied by the sample provider rather than from assay-based typing.

As concerns this clone: Its antigen is currently not known. Base qualities are missing; no much larger clone stands one base away.

The immunoSEQ Assay, a bias-controlled multiplex PCR, was used to amplify TCRbeta CDR3 regions from genomic DNA. The paper's processing steps were these. Within the assay, amplification of reference gene primers was used to estimate how many nucleated cells each sample contained. To quantify the absolute abundance of each unique TCRbeta CDR3 rearrangement, sequence reads were collapsed and filtered. For each sample, productive Simpson clonality was calculated by taking the square root of Simpson's diversity index across productive rearrangements. TCRdb took this table from immuneACCESS and kept in-frame rearrangements with V and J called. Such tables lack part of the clones; where checked against another copy, unresolved V genes explain under half of the gap, and the rest is unexplained. The DNA was the basis for D and trimming; V, J and clone size are from that table. For this sample there are fewer than 250,000 clones; approximately 90% appear just once. The ten largest clonotypes hold around 0.72% of the sample.

Each collaborating institution followed its own protocols to collect whole blood in K2EDTA tubes. For TCRbeta analysis, collaborator samples were shipped as frozen whole blood, as isolated PBMCs, or as DNA extracted from either sample type. Points the paper makes about the study in general: The amount of clinical and demographic metadata varied by source and participant and was provided uncurated.

V is shortened by 1 base, J by 5 bases, and the region joining them spans 15 bases. From the cysteine through the phenylalanine, the CDR3 covers 15 amino acids. Only the CDR3 DNA is retained, 45 bases long and in frame from the first base. Sequences SEHNR (CDR1) and FQNEAQ (CDR2) are obtained from the germline V gene (reference sequence). The clonotype originates from a middle-aged man with acute or convalescent COVID-19. The sequencing input was peripheral blood. The sequence is built from TRBV7-9 and TRBJ2-7, with the D segment identity uncertain. The CDR3 region has the sequence CASSLVGSGLDEQYF. The nucleotides are TGTGCCAGCAGCTTAGTGGGCTCTGGGTTAGACGAGCAGTACTTC.